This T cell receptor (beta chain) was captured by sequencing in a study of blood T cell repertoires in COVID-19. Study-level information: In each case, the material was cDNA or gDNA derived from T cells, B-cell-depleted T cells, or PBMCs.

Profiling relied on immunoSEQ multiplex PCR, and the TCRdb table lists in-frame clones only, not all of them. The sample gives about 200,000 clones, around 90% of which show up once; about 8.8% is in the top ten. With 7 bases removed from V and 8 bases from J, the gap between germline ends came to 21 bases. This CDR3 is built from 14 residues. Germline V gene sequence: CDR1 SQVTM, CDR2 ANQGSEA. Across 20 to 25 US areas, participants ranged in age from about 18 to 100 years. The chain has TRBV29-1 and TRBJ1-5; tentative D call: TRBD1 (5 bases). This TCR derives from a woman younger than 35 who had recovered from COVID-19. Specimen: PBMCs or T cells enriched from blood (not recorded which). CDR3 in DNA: TGCAGCGGATTGGGTGGAAAGGGGAAGGAGCCCCAGCATTTT. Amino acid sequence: CSGLGGKGKEPQHF.